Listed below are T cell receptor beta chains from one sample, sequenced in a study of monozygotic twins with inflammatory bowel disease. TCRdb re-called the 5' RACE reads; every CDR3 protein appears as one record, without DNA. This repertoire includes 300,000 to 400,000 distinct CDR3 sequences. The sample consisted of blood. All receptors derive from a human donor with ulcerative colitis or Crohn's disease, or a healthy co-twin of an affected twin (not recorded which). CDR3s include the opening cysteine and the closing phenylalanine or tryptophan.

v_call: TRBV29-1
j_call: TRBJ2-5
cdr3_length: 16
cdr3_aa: CSVDTASRAGRETQYF

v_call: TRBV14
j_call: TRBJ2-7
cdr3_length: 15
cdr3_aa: CASSQIRGPSGEQYF

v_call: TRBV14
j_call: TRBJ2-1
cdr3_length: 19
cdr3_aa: CASSQGTGGASFRYNEQFF

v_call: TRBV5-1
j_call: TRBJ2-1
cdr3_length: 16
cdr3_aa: CASSVPSVPTGNEQFF

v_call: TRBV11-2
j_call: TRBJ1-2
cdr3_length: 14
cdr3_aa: CASSLTTANYGYTF

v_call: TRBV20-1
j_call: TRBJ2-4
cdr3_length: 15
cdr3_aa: CSATSQPLAKNIQYF

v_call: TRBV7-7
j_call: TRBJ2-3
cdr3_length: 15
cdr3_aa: CASSLGTDGTDTQYF

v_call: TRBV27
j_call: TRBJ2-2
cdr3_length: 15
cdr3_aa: CAGKSTSGGPGELFF

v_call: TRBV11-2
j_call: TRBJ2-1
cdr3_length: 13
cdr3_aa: CASRKGEYNEQFF

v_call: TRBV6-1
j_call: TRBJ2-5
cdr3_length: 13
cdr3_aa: CASRRGKWETQYF

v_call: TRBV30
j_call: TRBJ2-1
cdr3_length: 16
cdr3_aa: CAWSDGARRGYGEQFF

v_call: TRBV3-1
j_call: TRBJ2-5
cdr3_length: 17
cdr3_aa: CASSHHGWDRPKGTQYF

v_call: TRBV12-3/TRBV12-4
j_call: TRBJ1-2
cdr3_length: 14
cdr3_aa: CASTTGQTSYGYTF

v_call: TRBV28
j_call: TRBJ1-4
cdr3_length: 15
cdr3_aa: CASSSRTGTNEKLFF

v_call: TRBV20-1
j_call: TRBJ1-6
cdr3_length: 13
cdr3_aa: CSAPRSSNSPLHF

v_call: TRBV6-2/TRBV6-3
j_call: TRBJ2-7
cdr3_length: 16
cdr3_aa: CASLPAGAGPIYEQYF

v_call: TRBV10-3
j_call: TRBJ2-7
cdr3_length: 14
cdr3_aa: CAISKREGRDEQYF

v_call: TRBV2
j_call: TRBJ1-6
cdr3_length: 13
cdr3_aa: CASTGQGNSPLHF

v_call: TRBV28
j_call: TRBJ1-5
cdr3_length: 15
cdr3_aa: CASSFRQVSNQPQHF

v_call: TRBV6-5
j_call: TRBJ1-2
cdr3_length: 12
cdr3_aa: CATYGWPYGYTF

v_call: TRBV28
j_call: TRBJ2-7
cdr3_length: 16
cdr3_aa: CVCLGQGRRAGYEQYF

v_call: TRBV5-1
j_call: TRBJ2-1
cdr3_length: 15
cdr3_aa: CASSLEGWGSNEQFF

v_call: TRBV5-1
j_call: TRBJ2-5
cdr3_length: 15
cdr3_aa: CASSLLAGGEETQYF

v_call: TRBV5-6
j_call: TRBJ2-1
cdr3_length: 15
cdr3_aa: CASAYPGTSEDEQFF

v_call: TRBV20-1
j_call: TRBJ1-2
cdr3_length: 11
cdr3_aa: CSVSGQYGYTF

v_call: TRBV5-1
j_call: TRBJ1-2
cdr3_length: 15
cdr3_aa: CASSPEADNNYGYTF

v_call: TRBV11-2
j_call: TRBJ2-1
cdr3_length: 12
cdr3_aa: CASSFLTRRQFF

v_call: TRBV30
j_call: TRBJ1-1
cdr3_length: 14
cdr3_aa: CAWNAGPGDTEAFF

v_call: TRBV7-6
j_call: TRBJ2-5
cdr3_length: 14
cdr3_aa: CASSTRTLLETQYF

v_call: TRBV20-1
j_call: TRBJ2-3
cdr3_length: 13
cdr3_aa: CSGYTGPTDTQYF

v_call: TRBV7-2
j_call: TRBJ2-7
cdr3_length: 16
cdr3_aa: CASSLGGTGAAYEQYF

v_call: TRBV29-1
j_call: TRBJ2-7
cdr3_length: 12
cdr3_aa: CSVRDYGDEQYF

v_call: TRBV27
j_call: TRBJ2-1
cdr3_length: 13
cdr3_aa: CASSLFGDGEQFF